This T cell receptor beta chain derives from a study of long-term antiretroviral therapy in people with HIV. Study-level background: The oldest samples precede the 2015 immediate-ART recommendation by about a decade.

No fewer than two post-ART and no fewer than one pre-ART PBMC samples existed for each donor. The authors ran the immunoSEQ assay, v3.0, at survey level. Sequencing was performed with immunoSEQ multiplex PCR; in TCRdb, only in-frame clones are kept and a portion is missing. This table has 32,000 or so clones, approximately 80% appearing once. CDR1 LGHNT and CDR2 FRNRAP come from the germline V gene. V dropped 5 bases and J dropped 2 bases, with 13 bases sitting between them. This CDR3 is 15 amino acids long. This clone was observed a single time. This receptor was taken from a woman aged 50 to 60 with HIV. V usage is TRBV12-5 and J usage is TRBJ1-5; D is perhaps TRBD1 (6 bases). The sequenced sample was unsorted PBMCs, obtained 2 years after starting antiretroviral therapy. The CDR3 spells CASGQMGAGNQPQHF. As DNA, the CDR3 is TGTGCTAGTGGTCAAATGGGGGCAGGCAATCAGCCCCAGCATTTT.